This is a list of T cell receptor beta chains from one sample in a study of control samples from healthy donors and cancer patients. Clones were read by immunoSEQ multiplex PCR, and TCRdb kept only the in-frame ones, dropping some. The profile shows some 160,000 clones, roughly 94% of them singletons. Sequencing was performed on blood. The receptors come from a woman aged 40 to 55 in good health. Both conserved end residues are trimmed from each CDR3. The D gene is left open where the match is weak.

TRBV9	.	TRBJ1-2	10	ASSVEAGGYT
TRBV5-8	TRBD2	TRBJ2-1	11	ASGLATTNEQF
TRBV9	.	TRBJ1-1	13	ASSAPQGMNTEAF
TRBV6-2/TRBV6-3	.	TRBJ1-1	11	ASSYEGDTEAF
TRBV19	.	TRBJ2-3	11	ASSPLTTDTQY
TRBV4-3	.	TRBJ2-7	14	ASSQARGDTSYEQY
TRBV6-6	.	TRBJ1-6	10	ASKLRDSPLH
TRBV5-1	.	TRBJ2-2	14	ASSWDGRVNTGELF
TRBV7-2	TRBD1	TRBJ2-6	16	ASSPDRGLPSGANVLT
TRBV2	.	TRBJ2-7	10	ASTGVIHEQY
TRBV19	TRBD1	TRBJ2-7	12	ATSRGQGRYEQY
TRBV19	.	TRBJ1-6	14	ASSMEDHSYNSPLH
TRBV3-1/TRBV3-2	TRBD1	TRBJ2-1	12	ASSQGGTGNEQF
TRBV18	.	TRBJ1-4	14	ASSPTQGTSNEKLF
TRBV6-2/TRBV6-3	.	TRBJ2-6	16	ASSYSPGTPTGANVLT
TRBV6-5	TRBD1	TRBJ2-7	12	ASSRDRYSYEQY
TRBV5-1	.	TRBJ1-1	10	ASSGMNTEAF
TRBV7-2	.	TRBJ1-1	12	ASSSRGWNTEAF
TRBV2	.	TRBJ1-2	11	ASSEGSGYGYT
TRBV6-2/TRBV6-3	.	TRBJ1-2	13	ASSEAGNANYGYT
TRBV28	.	TRBJ1-1	13	ASSLVAGLNTEAF
TRBV27	.	TRBJ1-2	12	ASSLSYGGYGYT
TRBV4-3	.	TRBJ1-1	11	ASSQDREIRAF
TRBV7-9	TRBD1	TRBJ2-7	13	ASSSGTGRPYEQY
TRBV19	.	TRBJ1-6	11	ASRGGNDSPLH
TRBV19	.	TRBJ1-4	10	ASSISNEKLF
TRBV5-1	TRBD1	TRBJ1-2	13	ASSGGTEAYYGYT
TRBV5-1	.	TRBJ1-5	16	ASSLEARESYSNQPQH
TRBV18	.	TRBJ1-4	10	ASHDTDEKLF
TRBV9	.	TRBJ2-1	15	ASSTPFGRGSYNEQF
TRBV4-3	TRBD2	TRBJ2-3	14	ASSQGLAEGGDTQY
TRBV6-5	.	TRBJ1-2	12	ASRPLSGMYGYT
TRBV6-6	TRBD1	TRBJ1-2	10	ASSNYRGGYT
TRBV14	.	TRBJ2-7	15	ASSPPLGRDYSYEQY
TRBV6-6	.	TRBJ1-3	11	ASTQSPSNTIY
TRBV10-3	TRBD2	TRBJ2-1	12	AISELAGDNEQF
TRBV19	.	TRBJ1-3	12	ASSISGSGNTIY
TRBV19	.	TRBJ1-5	12	ASSIDLQGYPQH
TRBV11-2	.	TRBJ1-6	10	ASSLRNSPLH